This entry describes one TCR beta chain. A Seattle source enrolled patients during active infection and followed them longitudinally. In the authors' methods: Cell counts per sample came from amplifying reference gene primers. TCRdb's copy holds only in-frame clones and misses some; the assay was immunoSEQ multiplex PCR. The DNA was the basis for D and trimming; V, J and clone size are from that table. The sample lists more than 200,000 clones; approximately 90% were seen once. These data belong to a study of blood T cell repertoires in COVID-19. Study in general: The United States, Italy and Spain provided the acute and convalescent COVID-19 samples. The analysed material was cDNA or gDNA that came from T cells, B-cell-depleted T cells, or PBMCs.

The clonotype comes from a woman in her 30s with COVID-19, enrolled during active disease. Material: peripheral blood.

CDR3 nucleotide sequence: TGTGCCACCAGTGAGGGGGGGAGTAACTATGGCTACACCTTC. Its translation: CATSEGGSNYGYTF. The V and J genes are TRBV24-1 and TRBJ1-2; D is possibly TRBD1 (5 bases). Germline V gene sequence: CDR1 KGHDR, CDR2 SFDVKD. This CDR3 is 14 amino acids long. The ends were cut back, 4 bases at V and 1 base at J, with 9 bases in the middle.